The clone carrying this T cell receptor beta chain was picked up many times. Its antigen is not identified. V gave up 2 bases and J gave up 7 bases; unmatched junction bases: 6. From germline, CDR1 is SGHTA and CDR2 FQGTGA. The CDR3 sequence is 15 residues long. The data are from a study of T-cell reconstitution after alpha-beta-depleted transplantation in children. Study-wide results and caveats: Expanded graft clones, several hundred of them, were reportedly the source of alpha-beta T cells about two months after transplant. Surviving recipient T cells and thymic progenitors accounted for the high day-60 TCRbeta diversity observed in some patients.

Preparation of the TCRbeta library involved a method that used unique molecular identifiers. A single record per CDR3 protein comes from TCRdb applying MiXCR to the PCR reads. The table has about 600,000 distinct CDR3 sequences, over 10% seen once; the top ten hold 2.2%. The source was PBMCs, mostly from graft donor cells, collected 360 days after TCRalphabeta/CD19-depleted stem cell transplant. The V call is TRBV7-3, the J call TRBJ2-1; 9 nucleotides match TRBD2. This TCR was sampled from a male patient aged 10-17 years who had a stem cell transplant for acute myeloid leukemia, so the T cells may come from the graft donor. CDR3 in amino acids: CASSLFSGSGNEQFF. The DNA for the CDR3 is TGTGCCAGCAGCTTATTTAGCGGGAGCGGGAATGAGCAGTTCTTC.